The 22 T cell receptor beta chains presented below share a single source sample, sequenced in a study of control samples from healthy donors and cancer patients. Method: immunoSEQ multiplex PCR; TCRdb's copy keeps in-frame clones and lacks some. The data show roughly 170,000 clones, roughly 95% seen once. The sequenced material came from blood. These receptors all come from a woman aged 55-70 years in good health.

The genes are TRBV5-6 and TRBJ2-7; D remains ambiguous. Trimming pared 2 bases from V and 5 bases from J, leaving 14 bases between. The CDR3 has 14 residues. Per germline, CDR1 SGHDT and CDR2 YYEEEE. In DNA, the CDR3 is TGTGCCAGCAGCTTTTTGGGCGCTGGGCACGAGCAGTACTTC. This translates into CASSFLGAGHEQYF.

V gene TRBV6-2 or TRBV6-3 combines with J gene TRBJ1-5, with unresolved D. The CDR3 is made up of 14 amino acids. Germline V CDR1 and CDR2: MNHEY, SVGEGT. Trimming cost V 2 bases and J 3 bases, with 8 bases left between them. The CDR3 loop reads CASSYLTNNQPQHF. Written as DNA, the CDR3 is TGTGCCAGCAGTTACCTGACAAACAATCAGCCCCAGCATTTT.

The chain uses TRBV4-1 and TRBJ1-1; D perhaps matches TRBD1 (6 bases). V lost 3 bases, J lost 0 bases, and 11 bases lay in between. This CDR3 is built from 15 residues. Germline V gene data show CDR1 as MGHRA and CDR2 as YSYEKL. The CDR3 spells CASSQPTGMNTEAFF. The CDR3 coding sequence is TGCGCCAGCAGCCAGCCCACAGGGATGAACACTGAAGCTTTCTTT.

The chain uses TRBV5-1 and TRBJ1-3, with 7 positions matching TRBD1. After removal of 4 bases from V and 1 base from J, the junction contained 5 bases not matched to a gene. This CDR3 is 15 amino acids long. The germline gives CDR1 SGHRS, CDR2 YFSETQ. The CDR3 region is CASSATTGSGNTIYF. Here the CDR3 DNA reads TGCGCCAGCAGCGCGACGACAGGGTCTGGAAACACCATATATTTT. Filled out from reference TRBV5-1 and TRBJ1-3, the complete variable domain reads KAGVTQTPRYLIKTRGQQVTLSCSPISGHRSVSWYQQTPGQGLQFLFEYFSETQRNKGNFPGRFSGRQFSNSRSEMNVSTLELGDSALYLCASSATTGSGNTIYFGEGSWLTVV.

The V gene is TRBV19, the J gene TRBJ2-7; 8 bases map to TRBD2. V gave up 1 base and J gave up 5 bases; unmatched junction bases: 7. This CDR3 contains 15 residues. Germline CDR1 LNHDA, CDR2 SQIVND (reference sequence). The CDR3 sequence: CASSIVEAGAHEQYF. In nucleotides, the CDR3 is TGTGCCAGTAGTATAGTTGAAGCGGGGGCTCACGAGCAGTACTTC.

The chain links TRBV6-6 to TRBJ1-4; D may be TRBD1 (6 bases). V was cut by 7 bases and J by 2 bases, with 17 bases left in between. The germline CDR1 and CDR2 sequences are MNHNY and SVGAGI (reference sequence). This CDR3 is built from 16 residues. In DNA form, the CDR3 reads TGTGCCAGCATACCTCCGGGGGGGCCCACTAATGAAAAACTGTTTTTT. This translates into CASIPPGGPTNEKLFF.

The rearrangement uses TRBV25-1 and TRBJ2-7; 12 bases match TRBD2. The trim removed 6 bases at V and 6 bases at J, leaving 6 bases unmatched. CDR3 length equals 14 residues. The germline gives CDR1 MGHDK, CDR2 SYGVNS. The CDR3 coding sequence is TGTGCCAGCAGCTGGACTAGCGGGGCCTCCGAGCAGTACTTC. Its translation is CASSWTSGASEQYF.

The J gene is TRBJ1-2, the V gene TRBV5-1, with 7 bases that match TRBD1. Trimming removed 1 base from V and 8 bases from J; junction bases left unmatched: 8. The CDR3 length is 14 residues. Per the germline V gene, CDR1 is SGHRS and CDR2 is YFSETQ. CDR3 DNA sequence: TGCGCCAGCAGCTTGCAAGGACAGGACGGGGGCTACACCTTC. This gives the protein CASSLQGQDGGYTF. The whole variable domain, filled in from reference TRBV5-1 and TRBJ1-2, reads KAGVTQTPRYLIKTRGQQVTLSCSPISGHRSVSWYQQTPGQGLQFLFEYFSETQRNKGNFPGRFSGRQFSNSRSEMNVSTLELGDSALYLCASSLQGQDGGYTFGSGTRLTVV.

The chain recombines TRBV19 with TRBJ1-1, with 8 bases that match TRBD1. Trimming cost V 5 bases and J 11 bases; bases outside gene matches: 16. Per the germline V gene, CDR1 is LNHDA and CDR2 is SQIVND (reference sequence). This CDR3 is 15 amino acids long. CDR3 in amino acids: CASSSQSSGDRRAFF. As DNA, the CDR3 is TGTGCCAGTAGTTCCCAATCCTCGGGGGACAGGCGGGCTTTCTTT.

This chain connects TRBV7-2 to TRBJ2-1, with 8 bases matching TRBD2. J lost 0 bases, V lost 3 bases, and 4 bases had no gene match. Germline V gene data show CDR1 as SGHTA and CDR2 as FQGNSA. The CDR3 covers 16 residues. Written as DNA, the CDR3 is TGTGCCAGCAGCTTGGCGGGGGGACGCTCCTACAATGAGCAGTTCTTC. It yields the protein CASSLAGGRSYNEQFF.

This clone was recorded once. The chain uses TRBV5-1 and TRBJ2-5, with TRBD2 identical over 7 bases. The trim removed 5 bases at V and 1 base at J, leaving 5 bases unmatched. From germline, CDR1 is SGHRS and CDR2 YFSETQ. The CDR3 consists of 14 residues. The CDR3 coding sequence is TGCGCCAGCAGATTGTGGGGGGGCCAAGAGACCCAGTACTTC. Translation: CASRLWGGQETQYF. Full variable domain (rest looked up from reference TRBV5-1 and TRBJ2-5): KAGVTQTPRYLIKTRGQQVTLSCSPISGHRSVSWYQQTPGQGLQFLFEYFSETQRNKGNFPGRFSGRQFSNSRSEMNVSTLELGDSALYLCASRLWGGQETQYFGPGTRLLVL.

The chain employs TRBV5-4 and TRBJ2-1; the match to TRBD2 covers 8 bases. J lost 4 bases, V lost 4 bases, and 4 bases had no gene match. CDR1 and CDR2 (germline): SGHNT, YYREEE (reference sequence). The CDR3 runs to 14 residues. CDR3 DNA: TGTGCCAGCAGCCGGGAGGGGGGTTACAATGAGCAGTTCTTC. Residues: CASSREGGYNEQFF.

This clone has a single count. The chain links TRBV13 to TRBJ1-1; D is undetermined. The germline CDR1 and CDR2 sequences are PRHDT and FYEKMQ (reference sequence). The V end was cut by 2 bases, the J end by 2 bases, with 18 bases between. This CDR3 contains 17 residues. The CDR3 DNA reads TGTGCCAGCAGCTTATGGACGCTATTCGGGGTAAACACTGAAGCTTTCTTT. Its translation is CASSLWTLFGVNTEAFF.

This chain uses TRBV19 with TRBJ2-4; D gene unclear. The CDR3 runs 13 residues. Trimming removed 6 bases from V and 4 bases from J, with 10 bases in between. The germline V gene encodes CDR1 LNHDA and CDR2 SQIVND (reference sequence). For the CDR3, the DNA is TGTGCCAGTAGCCCTTCGGCGAAAAACATTCAGTACTTC. Translation: CASSPSAKNIQYF.

J is TRBJ1-2 and V is TRBV6-5; possibly TRBD1 for D (6 bases). Per germline, CDR1 MNHEY and CDR2 SVGAGI. The CDR3 is 13 residues long. V lost 8 bases and J 3 bases, leaving 13 bases between the germline ends. The DNA of the CDR3 is TGTGCCAGCGGTTTACAGGGAGACTATGGCTACACCTTC. This gives the protein CASGLQGDYGYTF.

This chain links TRBV29-1 with TRBJ1-1; unclear D gene. CDR1 is SQVTM and CDR2 is ANQGSEA in the germline V gene. The CDR3 is made up of 13 amino acids. The ends were cut back, 1 base at V and 4 bases at J, with 10 bases in the middle. The CDR3 here is CSVEVGRATEAFF. The CDR3 nucleotides read TGCAGCGTTGAAGTCGGGAGAGCCACTGAAGCTTTCTTT.

As regards this clone: A read error may account for a junction end that differs from germline. The chain combines TRBV9 with TRBJ1-1; the D gene is possibly TRBD1 (6 bases). CDR3 length: 16 residues. Germline CDR1 and CDR2: SGDLS and YYNGEE. The CDR3 DNA reads TGTACCAGCAGCGGTGTAGGGGGTGGTCTGAACACTGAAGCTTTCTTT. This gives the protein CTSSGVGGGLNTEAFF.

The V and J genes are TRBV27 and TRBJ1-1, with D hard to call. CDR3 length: 14 amino acids. Trimming pared 2 bases from V and 4 bases from J, leaving 11 bases between. From germline, CDR1 is MNHEY and CDR2 SMNVEV (reference sequence). CDR3 nucleotides: TGTGCCAGCAGTTTAGTCCCAAAGAGCACTGAAGCTTTCTTT. It specifies CASSLVPKSTEAFF.

The chain has TRBV3-1 (or the pseudogene TRBV3-2) and TRBJ1-5, with D unclear. The CDR3 contains 12 residues. Trimming pared 0 bases from V and 6 bases from J, leaving 3 bases between. Per germline, CDR1 LGHDT and CDR2 YNNKEL (reference sequence). As DNA, the CDR3 is TGTGCCAGCAGCCAAGATGGTCAGCCCCAGCATTTT. Its translation: CASSQDGQPQHF.

The V gene is TRBV4-3, the J gene TRBJ2-3; 13 positions match TRBD2. V dropped 1 base and J dropped 3; count of bases not matched to a gene: 7. CDR1 LGHNA and CDR2 YSLEER come from the germline V gene. The CDR3 loop spans 18 amino acids. CDR3 residues: CASSQAPGLAGSTDTQYF. The CDR3 DNA is TGCGCCAGCAGCCAAGCCCCGGGACTAGCGGGGTCTACAGATACGCAGTATTTT.

This chain connects TRBV7-2 to TRBJ2-5; perhaps TRBD2 as D (7 bases). V was cut by 5 bases and J by 5 bases, with 18 bases left in between. CDR3 size: 15 residues. Germline CDR1 is SGHTA and CDR2 is FQGNSA. The CDR3 region has the DNA TGTGCCAGCAGCCCGCGAGGGGGGGGCGGGGAGACCCAGTACTTC. The encoded protein is CASSPRGGGGETQYF.

This sequence joins TRBV19 and TRBJ2-3, with TRBD2 identical over 13 bases. CDR3 length: 17 amino acids. The J segment lost 6 bases and the V segment lost 3 bases, leaving 9 bases of the junction unmatched. The germline CDR1 and CDR2 sequences are LNHDA and SQIVND (reference sequence). The CDR3 spells CASSIHVPGLAGDTQYF. In DNA, the CDR3 is TGTGCCAGTAGTATCCACGTCCCGGGACTAGCGGGGGATACGCAGTATTTT.